Sequencing of this T cell receptor beta chain was carried out in a study of breast tumors, draining lymph nodes, adjacent tissues. This clonotype was seen at least ten times. The target antigen is unknown. TCRdb reprocessed the multiplex PCR reads via MiXCR and lists one record per CDR3 protein. Among about 150,000 distinct CDR3 sequences, 30% to 35% were seen once, and the ten largest hold 2% to 2.5%. Per germline, CDR1 KGHDR and CDR2 SFDVKD. The CDR3 contains 18 residues. The V gene end was trimmed by 3 bases and the J gene end by 3 bases; junction bases not matched to a gene: 9. General study findings and limits: Luminal-like breast cancer showed significantly greater tumor-nontumor repertoire similarity than basal-like breast cancer did.

Breast cancer patients provided tissue from their axillary draining lymph nodes. This TCR derives from a female donor with breast cancer. Some clones in this sample may be carry-over from other donors' samples. Sequenced sample: axillary lymph node tissue. The chain employs TRBV24-1 and TRBJ2-2; TRBD1 agrees at 10 bases. The CDR3 nucleotides are TGTGCCACCAGTGATCCCTCGGGACAGGGGTTCTACACCGGGGAGCTGTTTTTT. This translates into CATSDPSGQGFYTGELFF.